What follows is one T cell receptor beta chain and its context. Its antigen is currently not known. Base qualities are not provided; no much larger clone lies one nucleotide away. The entry originates in a study of PD-1 blockade in classical Hodgkin lymphoma (dated by TCRdb to 2018 to 2021). General notes on the study: Nivolumab dosing was 3 mg/kg intravenously every 2 weeks, continuing until either disease progression or unacceptable toxicity. The study used TCR beta sequencing and CyTOF to define a peripheral blood immune signature of response to PD-1 blockade in classical Hodgkin lymphoma.

The study at large found these results: Patients starting nivolumab less than 1 year after ASCT had lower diversity and were excluded from later analyses to avoid confounding by immune reconstitution. Trial patients with a complete response had baseline diversity similar to that of newly diagnosed patients, while partial responders and progressors had significantly lower diversity. A significant rise by C4D1 was seen in CD4+ but not CD8+ TCR diversity (p=0.0027 vs p=0.16), with the rise being most apparent in complete responders (p=0.02). Only a single clinical trial cohort was studied, and what caused the repertoire differences, possibly disease activity or prior therapy, remained undefined. Newly diagnosed patients were reported to have lower baseline TCR diversity than healthy donors, and relapsed/refractory patients were reported to have lower baseline TCR diversity still.

Genomic DNA was isolated using the Qiagen DNeasy kit from unsorted PBMCs as well as from negatively selected CD4+ and CD8+ fractions. TCR beta CDR3 regions were subjected to amplification by immunoSEQ multiplex PCR with primers that anneal to V and J segments. Amplification bias was minimized using a synthetic immune receptor repertoire, and residual bias was removed computationally after sequencing. Regarding the original processing steps: Custom Python scripts were used to quantify repertoire diversity as the Shannon entropy index. Unsorted, CD4+ and CD8+ repertoires were analyzed separately, except for combined analyses in which CD4+ and CD8+ sequences were merged in silico. Clonal expansion was defined as at least a 2-fold frequency increase after treatment relative to C1D1, with a pseudocount of 0.5 for undetected baseline clones. Singleton clones were defined as clones with 0 or 1 copy at C1D1, and non-singleton clones were defined as clones with 2 or more copies. Clones expanded in unsorted samples were assigned a CD4+, CD8+ or unknown annotation through matching of protein sequences in sorted samples from the same patient. Wilcoxon tests were applied to paired samples to test diversity changes from C1D1 to C4D1. TCRdb mirrors the immuneACCESS table, restricted to in-frame sequences. Some clones are absent from its copies; in checked studies, under half trace to an unresolved V gene, and the reason for the others is unknown. V and J calls and clone size come straight from that table; D and trimming were deduced from the DNA. For this sample there are about 46,000 clones; about 73% appear just once. About 10% of the sample belongs to the ten largest clones.

V was cut back by 3 bases and J by 4 bases, leaving a gap of 13 bases between them. Sequences LGHNA (CDR1) and YNFKEQ (CDR2) are obtained from the germline V gene. There are 16 amino acids in the CDR3, from cysteine to phenylalanine inclusive. Only the CDR3 part of the read is kept: 48 bases, read in frame from the first base. What the time point label conveys for this sample: cycle 1 day 1 (C1D1), immediately before nivolumab initiation. Every trial patient had relapsed following autologous stem cell transplantation, and prior brentuximab vedotin exposure was what differed among cohorts A, B and C. The trial cohort was composed of roughly 60 patients with relapsed/refractory classical Hodgkin lymphoma, for whom complete response, partial response or progressive disease was recorded as best overall response. Trial patients were treated with single-agent nivolumab in the multi-cohort phase II CheckMate 205 trial. Best overall response was determined by an independent review committee according to the 2007 International Working Group response criteria. PBMCs from the trial were collected at three points: immediately before nivolumab initiation (C1D1), and during therapy at cycle 2 day 1 and cycle 4 day 1. After peripheral blood was drawn into 8 mL Vacutainer Cell Preparation Tubes, PBMCs were isolated by centrifugation and then cryopreserved.

Sample: peripheral blood mononuclear cells (PBMCs), taken at baseline. The chain was built from TRBV4-2 and TRBJ2-6, with the D gene call left open. The TCR originated in a human donor with classical Hodgkin lymphoma. The base sequence is TGTGCCAGCAGCCAGGCTACAGTATCGGGGGCCAACGTCCTGACTTTC. Its product reads: CASSQATVSGANVLTF.